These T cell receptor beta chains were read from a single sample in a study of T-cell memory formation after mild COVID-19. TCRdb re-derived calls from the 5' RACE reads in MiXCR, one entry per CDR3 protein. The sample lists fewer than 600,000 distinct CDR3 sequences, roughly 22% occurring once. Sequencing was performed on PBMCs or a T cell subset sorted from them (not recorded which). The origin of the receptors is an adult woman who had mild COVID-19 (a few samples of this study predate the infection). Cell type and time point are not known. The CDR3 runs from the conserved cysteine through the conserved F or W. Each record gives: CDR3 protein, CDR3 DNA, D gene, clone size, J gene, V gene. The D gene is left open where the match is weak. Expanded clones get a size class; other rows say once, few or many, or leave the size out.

CDR3aa: CASSLGTGRGDTQYF; CDR3nt: TGTGCCAGCAGCTTAGGAACAGGGAGGGGCGATACGCAGTATTTT; d_gene: .; abundance: few; j_gene: TRBJ2-3; v_gene: TRBV7-3
CDR3aa: CASSPGNTGGWTGELFF; CDR3nt: TGTGCCAGCTCACCAGGAAACACAGGGGGATGGACCGGGGAGCTGTTTTTT; d_gene: TRBD1; abundance: few; j_gene: TRBJ2-2; v_gene: TRBV18
CDR3aa: CASSQALGAYGYTF; CDR3nt: TGCGCCAGCAGCCAAGCGTTAGGGGCCTATGGCTACACCTTC; d_gene: .; abundance: .; j_gene: TRBJ1-2; v_gene: TRBV4-1
CDR3aa: CATSRDLRGLNNEQFF; CDR3nt: TGTGCCACCAGCAGAGATCTGAGGGGCCTCAACAATGAGCAGTTCTTC; d_gene: .; abundance: .; j_gene: TRBJ2-1; v_gene: TRBV15
CDR3aa: CASRLEAGGYNEQFF; CDR3nt: TGTGCCAGCAGACTGGAAGCGGGAGGCTACAATGAGCAGTTCTTC; d_gene: TRBD2; abundance: few; j_gene: TRBJ2-1; v_gene: TRBV2
CDR3aa: CASSSFGTYSNQPQHF; CDR3nt: TGTGCCAGCAGTTCCTTCGGGACATATAGCAATCAGCCCCAGCATTTT; d_gene: .; abundance: many; j_gene: TRBJ1-5; v_gene: TRBV12-3/TRBV12-4
CDR3aa: CASSVGGKNEKLFF; CDR3nt: TGTGCCAGCAGCGTAGGGGGAAAGAATGAAAAACTGTTTTTT; d_gene: .; abundance: .; j_gene: TRBJ1-4; v_gene: TRBV9
CDR3aa: CASSGRGYSTEAFF; CDR3nt: TGTGCCAGCAGCGGCAGGGGGTATAGCACTGAAGCTTTCTTT; d_gene: TRBD1; abundance: few; j_gene: TRBJ1-1; v_gene: TRBV5-6
CDR3aa: CAWSFTYEQYF; CDR3nt: TGTGCCTGGAGTTTCACCTACGAGCAGTACTTC; d_gene: .; abundance: .; j_gene: TRBJ2-7; v_gene: TRBV30
CDR3aa: CASSLVGGQNEQFF; CDR3nt: TGTGCCAGCAGTTTAGTGGGGGGCCAGAATGAGCAGTTCTTC; d_gene: .; abundance: .; j_gene: TRBJ2-1; v_gene: TRBV27
CDR3aa: CASSLGLAGGPKDTQYF; CDR3nt: TGTGCCAGCAGCCTGGGACTAGCGGGGGGGCCAAAGGATACGCAGTATTTT; d_gene: TRBD2; abundance: .; j_gene: TRBJ2-3; v_gene: TRBV7-9
CDR3aa: CASSFLGRVTQETQYF; CDR3nt: TGTGCCAGCAGCTTTTTGGGCAGGGTAACCCAAGAGACCCAGTACTTC; d_gene: .; abundance: .; j_gene: TRBJ2-5; v_gene: TRBV11-2
CDR3aa: CASSSTSGSINEQFF; CDR3nt: TGTGCCAGCAGTTCCACTAGCGGGAGTATCAATGAGCAGTTCTTC; d_gene: TRBD2; abundance: .; j_gene: TRBJ2-1; v_gene: TRBV6-5
CDR3aa: CASSLGSRAQGYYEQYF; CDR3nt: TGTGCCAGCAGTTTGGGGAGCCGGGCCCAAGGATACTACGAGCAGTACTTC; d_gene: .; abundance: few; j_gene: TRBJ2-7; v_gene: TRBV27
CDR3aa: CASSLSDVETQYF; CDR3nt: TGTGCCAGCAGCTTGTCAGACGTTGAGACCCAGTACTTC; d_gene: .; abundance: .; j_gene: TRBJ2-5; v_gene: TRBV5-5
CDR3aa: CASSLGSTPSTDTQYF; CDR3nt: TGTGCCAGCAGTTTGGGGTCCACACCCAGCACAGATACGCAGTATTTT; d_gene: .; abundance: .; j_gene: TRBJ2-3; v_gene: TRBV12-3/TRBV12-4
CDR3aa: CASSLTEGGGYTF; CDR3nt: TGTGCCAGCAGCTTAACGGAGGGGGGTGGCTACACCTTC; d_gene: .; abundance: few; j_gene: TRBJ1-2; v_gene: TRBV7-3
CDR3aa: CAISAAGGATDTQYF; CDR3nt: TGTGCCATCAGTGCGGCGGGAGGAGCCACAGATACGCAGTATTTT; d_gene: TRBD2; abundance: few; j_gene: TRBJ2-3; v_gene: TRBV10-3
CDR3aa: CASSLTGGRETQYF; CDR3nt: TGTGCCAGCAGCTTGACCGGGGGGCGGGAGACCCAGTACTTC; d_gene: .; abundance: .; j_gene: TRBJ2-5; v_gene: TRBV5-4
CDR3aa: CASSLVVSVGDRVPYEQYF; CDR3nt: TGTGCCAGCAGCTTGGTGGTTTCAGTAGGGGACAGGGTACCCTACGAGCAGTACTTC; d_gene: TRBD1; abundance: few; j_gene: TRBJ2-7; v_gene: TRBV5-6
CDR3aa: CSASDRGGYEQYF; CDR3nt: TGCAGTGCCTCCGACAGGGGAGGCTACGAGCAGTACTTC; d_gene: TRBD1; abundance: few; j_gene: TRBJ2-7; v_gene: TRBV20-1
CDR3aa: CATVPGLPNTGELFF; CDR3nt: TGTGCCACAGTACCGGGACTACCGAACACCGGGGAGCTGTTTTTT; d_gene: TRBD2; abundance: .; j_gene: TRBJ2-2; v_gene: TRBV7-2
CDR3aa: CASSPVAEKLFF; CDR3nt: TGTGCCAGCAGTCCGGTAGCAGAAAAACTGTTTTTT; d_gene: .; abundance: .; j_gene: TRBJ1-4; v_gene: TRBV12-3/TRBV12-4
CDR3aa: CATSRGYDSGNTIYF; CDR3nt: TGTGCCACCAGCAGGGGTTATGACTCTGGAAACACCATATATTTT; d_gene: .; abundance: once; j_gene: TRBJ1-3; v_gene: TRBV15
CDR3aa: CASSSRDTSYEQYF; CDR3nt: TGTGCCAGCAGTTCCCGGGACACCTCCTACGAGCAGTACTTC; d_gene: .; abundance: .; j_gene: TRBJ2-7; v_gene: TRBV27
CDR3aa: CAWGLNYGYTF; CDR3nt: TGTGCCTGGGGGCTTAACTATGGCTACACCTTC; d_gene: .; abundance: .; j_gene: TRBJ1-2; v_gene: TRBV30
CDR3aa: CASSPPRATEAFF; CDR3nt: TGTGCCAGCAGCCCCCCGCGGGCCACTGAAGCTTTCTTT; d_gene: .; abundance: once; j_gene: TRBJ1-1; v_gene: TRBV7-6
CDR3aa: CSGFGGYGYTF; CDR3nt: TGCAGCGGTTTCGGAGGATATGGCTACACCTTC; d_gene: .; abundance: .; j_gene: TRBJ1-2; v_gene: TRBV29-1
CDR3aa: CASSFRPKDTEAFF; CDR3nt: TGTGCCAGCAGTTTTAGGCCTAAGGACACTGAAGCTTTCTTT; d_gene: .; abundance: .; j_gene: TRBJ1-1; v_gene: TRBV12-3/TRBV12-4
CDR3aa: CASSASGGYQETQYF; CDR3nt: TGTGCCAGCAGTGCTAGCGGGGGGTACCAAGAGACCCAGTACTTC; d_gene: TRBD2; abundance: .; j_gene: TRBJ2-5; v_gene: TRBV2
CDR3aa: CASSLERGWANTEAFF; CDR3nt: TGTGCCAGCAGCTTGGAGAGGGGGTGGGCGAACACTGAAGCTTTCTTT; d_gene: .; abundance: .; j_gene: TRBJ1-1; v_gene: TRBV5-5
CDR3aa: CASQNGVGTEAFF; CDR3nt: TGCGCCAGCCAGAACGGGGTGGGAACTGAAGCTTTCTTT; d_gene: .; abundance: .; j_gene: TRBJ1-1; v_gene: TRBV5-1
CDR3aa: CASSLDRARELFF; CDR3nt: TGTGCCAGCAGCTTAGATAGGGCGCGGGAGCTGTTTTTT; d_gene: .; abundance: .; j_gene: TRBJ2-2; v_gene: TRBV11-2
CDR3aa: CATSEPGAGELFF; CDR3nt: TGTGCCACCAGTGAGCCTGGGGCCGGGGAGCTGTTTTTT; d_gene: .; abundance: .; j_gene: TRBJ2-2; v_gene: TRBV24-1
CDR3aa: CASSRAAVSSYEQYF; CDR3nt: TGCGCCAGCAGCAGGGCAGCCGTGAGCTCCTACGAGCAGTACTTC; d_gene: .; abundance: few; j_gene: TRBJ2-7; v_gene: TRBV5-1
CDR3aa: CASRQGPTYEQYF; CDR3nt: TGCGCCAGCAGACAGGGGCCGACCTACGAGCAGTACTTC; d_gene: TRBD1; abundance: .; j_gene: TRBJ2-7; v_gene: TRBV5-1
CDR3aa: CASSLDGFYNEQFF; CDR3nt: TGTGCCAGCAGCTTAGACGGTTTCTACAATGAGCAGTTCTTC; d_gene: .; abundance: few; j_gene: TRBJ2-1; v_gene: TRBV7-9
CDR3aa: CASSFGSGGDTQYF; CDR3nt: TGTGCCAGCAGCTTCGGGAGCGGTGGAGATACGCAGTATTTT; d_gene: .; abundance: .; j_gene: TRBJ2-3; v_gene: TRBV7-3
CDR3aa: CASGIYNSPLHF; CDR3nt: TGTGCCAGCGGCATCTATAATTCACCCCTCCACTTT; d_gene: .; abundance: .; j_gene: TRBJ1-6; v_gene: TRBV6-5
CDR3aa: CASSGDGGAYGYTF; CDR3nt: TGTGCCAGCAGCGGAGACGGGGGGGCCTATGGCTACACCTTC; d_gene: .; abundance: few; j_gene: TRBJ1-2; v_gene: TRBV9
CDR3aa: CATSASGTGNQPQHF; CDR3nt: TGTGCCACCAGTGCTTCCGGGACAGGCAATCAGCCCCAGCATTTT; d_gene: TRBD1; abundance: .; j_gene: TRBJ1-5; v_gene: TRBV24-1
CDR3aa: CASSPRLFGTGELFF; CDR3nt: TGTGCCAGCAGCCCCCGGTTGTTTGGCACCGGGGAGCTGTTTTTT; d_gene: .; abundance: .; j_gene: TRBJ2-2; v_gene: TRBV12-3/TRBV12-4